The 23 T cell receptor beta chains in this list originate from one sample, sequenced in a study of T-cell reconstitution after alpha-beta-depleted transplantation in children (dated by TCRdb to the mid-2010s). In light of the paper, this sample's treatment or condition label describes: allogeneic hematopoietic cell transplantation with graft depleted of TCRalphabeta T cells and CD19 B cells. The library relied on PCR. Sequencing used an Illumina HiSeq 2500. To normalize quantification of the TCRbeta repertoire, the TCR libraries were built with molecular barcoding that relied on unique molecular identifiers. In-frame beta chains were kept once TCRdb had trimmed the public reads at Q25 with fastp and called clones with MiXCR. Each entry is one CDR3 protein sequence, shown with its most common DNA and genes. This sample comprises 700,000 or so distinct CDR3 sequences, 10% to 15% of them detected only once. The ten most abundant clones make up 0.79% of the sample.

Sequencing was performed on PBMCs, taken before TCRalphabeta/CD19-depleted stem cell transplant. The receptors were sampled from a girl aged 2 to 9 with congenital amegakaryocytic thrombocytopenia, due to receive a stem cell transplant.

This clonotype was counted at least ten times. The J gene is TRBJ2-5, the V gene TRBV6-6; D unresolved. V lost 2 bases to trimming and J lost 2 bases, with 6 bases between them. The germline gives CDR1 MNHNY, CDR2 SVGAGI (reference sequence). CDR3 size: 13 residues. CDR3 bases: TGTGCCAGCAGTTACGAAACTCAAGAGACCCAGTACTTC. This gives the protein CASSYETQETQYF.

This clonotype was recorded at least ten times. The chain combines TRBV5-1 with TRBJ2-1; tentatively, D is TRBD2 (6 bases). The CDR3 consists of 16 residues. CDR1 is SGHRS, CDR2 YFSETQ, per germline. V lost 4 bases and J lost 0, with 14 bases in between. CDR3 amino acids: CASSPQSGHSYNEQFF. CDR3 nucleotides: TGCGCCAGCAGCCCACAAAGCGGGCACTCCTACAATGAGCAGTTCTTC.

This sequence joins TRBV5-1 and TRBJ2-7; D is unresolved. This CDR3 has 15 residues. Germline V lookup: CDR1 SGHRS, CDR2 YFSETQ. V was cut by 4 bases and J by 4 bases, with 18 bases left in between. DNA of the CDR3: TGCGCCAGCAGCCCTTCGGTGGAGCCGGGTTACGAGCAGTACTTC. Translation: CASSPSVEPGYEQYF. Together with reference TRBV5-1 and TRBJ2-7, the CDR3 gives the full variable domain: KAGVTQTPRYLIKTRGQQVTLSCSPISGHRSVSWYQQTPGQGLQFLFEYFSETQRNKGNFPGRFSGRQFSNSRSEMNVSTLELGDSALYLCASSPSVEPGYEQYFGPGTRLTVT.

This clonotype was found a few times. The chain employs TRBV5-1 and TRBJ2-1; possible D gene TRBD2, 6 bases. Per the germline V gene, CDR1 is SGHRS and CDR2 is YFSETQ. The V end was cut by 2 bases, the J end by 6 bases, with 15 bases between. The CDR3 length is 15 residues. This CDR3 reads CASSFRLAPSNEQFF. CDR3 nucleotides: TGCGCCAGCAGCTTTAGGCTAGCGCCCTCCAATGAGCAGTTCTTC.

A few counts support this clonotype. The genes are TRBV7-9 and TRBJ2-1, with D hard to call. Germline V CDR1 and CDR2: SEHNR, FQNEAQ (reference sequence). The CDR3 is 12 amino acids. V lost 8 bases to trimming and J lost 3 bases, with 8 bases between them. CDR3 sequence (DNA): TGTGCCAGCGACCCCGGCTACAATGAGCAGTTCTTC. Its translation: CASDPGYNEQFF.

This clonotype was detected only a few times. The gene calls are TRBV6-1 and TRBJ2-7; D unclear. This CDR3 region has 14 residues. Deletions cut 2 bases from V and 9 bases from J, with 17 bases between. CDR1 is MNHNS, CDR2 SASEGT, per germline. This CDR3 reads CASSEQAGPGVQYF. The CDR3 DNA follows: TGTGCCAGCAGTGAACAGGCCGGTCCCGGTGTGCAGTACTTC.

The chain has TRBV5-1 and TRBJ2-1, with 7 bases that match TRBD2. Germline loops: CDR1 SGHRS, CDR2 YFSETQ. The V gene end was trimmed by 4 bases and the J gene end by 4 bases; junction bases not matched to a gene: 8. This CDR3 comprises 15 residues. The CDR3 is CASSPQSGTYNEQFF. The CDR3 nucleotides are TGCGCCAGCAGCCCTCAAAGCGGGACTTACAATGAGCAGTTCTTC.

This clonotype was seen at least ten times. The chain is built from TRBV5-1 and TRBJ2-1; 9 bases map to TRBD1. The CDR3 covers 15 residues. The germline CDR1 and CDR2 sequences are SGHRS and YFSETQ. After removal of 4 bases from V and 6 bases from J, the junction contained 8 bases not matched to a gene. The CDR3 spells CASSVTGGAGNEQFF. In DNA, the CDR3 is TGCGCCAGCAGCGTTACAGGGGGCGCGGGCAATGAGCAGTTCTTC.

This clonotype occurred many times. The chain couples TRBV20-1 to TRBJ1-5, with TRBD1 matching over 10 bases. There are 13 residues in the CDR3. Germline CDR1 reads DFQATT; CDR2 reads SNEGSKA (reference sequence). J gave up 7 bases and V 5 bases, and 5 bases lay outside the gene matches. This CDR3 is CSASRDRGQPQHF. The CDR3 bases are TGCAGTGCTTCCCGGGACAGGGGACAGCCCCAGCATTTT.

This clonotype has at least ten counts. This sequence joins TRBV29-1 and TRBJ2-2, with D possibly being TRBD1 (5 bases). Between the trimmed V and J ends, which lost 6 bases and 6 bases, there was a span of 11 bases. CDR1 SQVTM and CDR2 ANQGSEA come from the germline V gene. This CDR3 comprises 12 residues. CDR3 residues: CSVITGPGELFF. Written as DNA, the CDR3 is TGCAGCGTCATAACAGGTCCCGGGGAGCTGTTTTTT.

Comments on this clonotype: The germline gene is not matched at one end of the junction; a read error may be the cause. The rearrangement uses TRBV4-1 and TRBJ2-4; 10 positions agree with TRBD2. Germline values: CDR1 MGHRA, CDR2 YSYEKL. This CDR3 is 16 amino acids long. In nucleotides, the CDR3 is TGCGCCAGCAGCCAGGCCCCTAGCGGGAGCACGAACATTCAGTCCTTC. It encodes CASSQAPSGSTNIQSF.

V is TRBV12-3 or TRBV12-4 and J is TRBJ2-7; either TRBD1 or TRBD2 may supply D (5 bases each). This CDR3 spans 18 amino acids. The CDR3 reads CTISNRRLGTRSSYEQYF. DNA of the CDR3: TGTACCATCAGCAACCGGCGCCTTGGGACGAGGAGCTCCTACGAGCAGTACTTC.

This clonotype was seen only a few times. The chain links TRBV5-6 to TRBJ2-2; a weak D match, TRBD2 (6 bases). This CDR3 region has 15 residues. Germline lookup yields CDR1 SGHDT and CDR2 YYEEEE. The V and J ends lost 6 bases and 3 bases respectively, with 15 bases between them. This CDR3 reads CASTSMGGYTGELFF. In DNA, the CDR3 is TGTGCCAGCACCAGCATGGGAGGATACACCGGGGAGCTGTTTTTT.

This clonotype was detected once. Given a much more abundant clone one base away, this may be a read error. V usage is TRBV5-6 and J usage is TRBJ2-1; D is perhaps TRBD1 (7 bases). This CDR3 has 16 residues. The germline CDR1 and CDR2 sequences are SGHDT and YYEEEE. The CDR3 loop is CASSQGGRLRDNELFF. In DNA, the CDR3 is TGTGCCAGCAGCCAGGGGGGCCGGCTAAGAGACAATGAGCTGTTCTTC.

This clonotype came up a few times. The J gene is TRBJ2-3, the V gene TRBV27, with 7 nucleotides matching TRBD1. J was trimmed by 1 base and V by 5 bases; bases with no gene match: 18. Germline V gives CDR1 MNHEY, CDR2 SMNVEV (reference sequence). This CDR3 is built from 19 residues. The CDR3 spells CASSPASDREGIRTDTQYF. The DNA for the CDR3 is TGTGCCAGCAGTCCCGCAAGTGACAGGGAAGGGATCCGCACAGATACGCAGTATTTT.

In its sample, this clonotype was seen a few times. V and J are TRBV6-2 or TRBV6-3 and TRBJ2-7, with TRBD1 identical over 10 bases. V was pared by 5 bases and J by 0 bases, with 19 bases of the junction left unmatched. The CDR3 consists of 20 residues. Germline V lookup: CDR1 MNHEY, CDR2 SVGEGT. CDR3 sequence reads: CASSLSWGQGLPLRSYEQYF. CDR3 nucleotides: TGTGCCAGCAGTCTTTCTTGGGGACAGGGGCTCCCCCTCCGCTCCTACGAGCAGTACTTC.

This clonotype was found a few times. The V call is TRBV5-1, the J call TRBJ2-6, with D tentatively TRBD1 (5 bases). Trimming removed 0 bases from V and 2 bases from J, with 9 bases in between. Germline lookup yields CDR1 SGHRS and CDR2 YFSETQ. The CDR3 is 16 amino acids. CDR3 sequence reads: CASSLVQGAGANVLTF. CDR3 DNA sequence: TGCGCCAGCAGCTTGGTTCAGGGCGCTGGGGCCAACGTCCTGACTTTC.

This clonotype was observed at least ten times. This chain links TRBV20-1 with TRBJ2-1, with D possibly matching TRBD1 (6 bases). CDR1 is DFQATT and CDR2 is SNEGSKA in the germline V gene (reference sequence). There are 14 residues in the CDR3. The V and J ends lost 6 bases and 5 bases respectively, with 17 bases between them. CDR3 in amino acids: CSAKGGGGHNEQFF. The CDR3 bases are TGCAGTGCCAAAGGTGGGGGCGGCCACAATGAGCAGTTCTTC.

V gene TRBV20-1 combines with J gene TRBJ2-3; D not certain. The germline V gene encodes CDR1 DFQATT and CDR2 SNEGSKA (reference sequence). CDR3 length: 11 amino acids. CDR3 amino acids: CRAASTDTQYF. For the CDR3, the DNA is TGCAGGGCCGCTAGCACAGATACGCAGTATTTT.

This clonotype was observed at least ten times. V is TRBV12-3 or TRBV12-4 and J is TRBJ2-5; D ambiguous. The V end was cut by 5 bases, the J end by 2 bases, with 21 bases between. This CDR3 has 17 amino acids. The CDR3 DNA reads TGTGCCAGCAGTAGACAAAATCGACTTCAGCTACAAGAGACCCAGTACTTC. This codes for CASSRQNRLQLQETQYF.

This clonotype was observed many times. The chain joins TRBV28 to TRBJ1-1; TRBD1 might be the D (5 bases). Germline CDR1 is MDHEN and CDR2 is SYDVKM. The length of the CDR3 is 17 residues. With 2 bases removed from V and 0 bases from J, the gap between germline ends came to 16 bases. DNA for the CDR3: TGTGCCAGCAGTTTACGGGGCCCGGGATACTTGAACACTGAAGCTTTCTTT. This translates into CASSLRGPGYLNTEAFF.

This clonotype was seen many times. V and J are TRBV6-5 and TRBJ2-5, with D possibly matching TRBD2 (5 bases). The CDR3 loop spans 15 amino acids. V lost 2 bases to trimming and J lost 1 base, with 11 bases between them. The germline CDR1 and CDR2 sequences are MNHEY and SVGAGI. CDR3 nucleotides: TGTGCCAGCAGTTACACTAGGGTAGCCCAAGAGACCCAGTACTTC. Protein sequence: CASSYTRVAQETQYF.

This sequence joins TRBV7-9 and TRBJ2-2, with 8 bases fitting TRBD2. V gave up 2 bases and J gave up 1 base; unmatched junction bases: 3. Germline V CDR1 and CDR2: SEHNR, FQNEAQ (reference sequence). The CDR3 totals 16 residues. The CDR3 region has the DNA TGTGCCAGCAGCTTAACCGGGACTAGGAACACCGGGGAGCTGTTTTTT. It specifies CASSLTGTRNTGELFF.